Below, 6 T cell receptor beta chains from the same sample are listed, as sequenced in a study of blood T cell repertoires in COVID-19. Sequenced by immunoSEQ multiplex PCR; TCRdb stores in-frame clones only, minus some. The sample lists around 200,000 clones; 70% to 90% were seen once. The sample taken for sequencing was peripheral blood. The source is a woman between 45 and 65 years old with acute or convalescent COVID-19.

J is TRBJ1-2 and V is TRBV9, with a tentative D call TRBD1 (6 bases). V was clipped by 4 bases and J by 4 bases, with 11 bases between them. Germline assignment: CDR1 SGDLS and CDR2 YYNGEE. This CDR3 is built from 13 residues. This chain's CDR3 is CASSPEQGYGYTF. In DNA form, the CDR3 reads TGTGCCAGCAGCCCCGAACAGGGCTATGGCTACACCTTC.

The rearrangement links TRBV19 to TRBJ1-5, with D perhaps matching TRBD1 (6 bases). The CDR3 has 12 residues. V was clipped by 9 bases and J by 4 bases, with 10 bases between them. Germline V gene data show CDR1 as LNHDA and CDR2 as SQIVND (reference sequence). In DNA, the CDR3 is TGTGCCAGCAGAACAGGGAATCAGCCCCAGCATTTT. Encoded protein: CASRTGNQPQHF.

This clone came up once. The chain is built from TRBV5-4 and TRBJ2-3; 9 nucleotides align to TRBD1. This CDR3 contains 15 residues. CDR1 and CDR2 (germline): SGHNT, YYREEE (reference sequence). V lost 4 bases to trimming and J lost 4 bases; unmatched junction nucleotides: 7. The CDR3 DNA is TGTGCCAGCAGCCCACAGGGGGCGGGTGCAGATACGCAGTATTTT. Translated, it gives CASSPQGAGADTQYF.

The J gene is TRBJ1-4, the V gene TRBV30, with TRBD1 matching over 7 bases. Looked up from germline, CDR1 is GTSNPN and CDR2 is SVGIG (reference sequence). The CDR3 has 17 amino acids. V shed 7 bases and J 2 bases; nucleotides not matched to a gene: 16. The CDR3 spells CALTGPGGSWTNEKLFF. As DNA, the CDR3 is TGTGCCTTAACTGGGCCAGGGGGGAGTTGGACTAATGAAAAACTGTTTTTT.

This sequence joins TRBV3-1 (or the pseudogene TRBV3-2) and TRBJ1-2; D is perhaps TRBD1 (5 bases). V shed 3 bases and J shed 8 bases, with 16 bases lying between them. CDR1 and CDR2 from the germline V gene are LGHDT and YNNKEL (reference sequence). The CDR3 consists of 14 residues. The CDR3 region is CASSHLRVAAGYTF. The CDR3 DNA reads TGTGCCAGCAGCCATCTCAGGGTGGCGGCGGGCTACACCTTC.

V and J are TRBV7-2 and TRBJ1-1; D is ambiguous. Germline CDR1 reads SGHTA; CDR2 reads FQGNSA. This CDR3 is 16 amino acids long. Trimming pared 5 bases from V and 5 bases from J, leaving 21 bases between. CDR3 region: CASSLPRKAPGTEAFF. CDR3 coding DNA: TGTGCCAGCAGCCTACCCCGTAAGGCCCCAGGAACTGAAGCTTTCTTT.